A selection of T cell receptor beta chains follows, all from one sample in a study of blood T cell repertoires in COVID-19. Sequencing was performed with immunoSEQ multiplex PCR; in TCRdb, only in-frame clones are kept and a portion is missing. The repertoire holds over 90,000 clones, with 70% to 90% as singletons. Sequencing input: peripheral blood. The source is a man between 45 and 60 years old with active COVID-19. Both conserved end residues are part of each CDR3. Each record gives: CDR3 DNA, CDR3 protein, clone size, CDR3 length, D gene, J gene, V gene. D genes are given only for firm matches. Some rows have no size entry. The others give once, few or many, or a class for an expanded clone.

CDR3 DNA: TGTGCCAGCAGCCGAGAGACCGGGACAGGGGGCACTGAAGCTTTCTTT
CDR3 protein: CASSRETGTGGTEAFF
clone size: .
CDR3 length: 16
D gene: TRBD1
J gene: TRBJ1-1
V gene: TRBV6-2/TRBV6-3

CDR3 DNA: TGTGCCAGCAGCGTAGAGTGGCAGCCCCAGGTGACCCAGTACTTC
CDR3 protein: CASSVEWQPQVTQYF
clone size: once
CDR3 length: 15
D gene: .
J gene: TRBJ2-5
V gene: TRBV9

CDR3 DNA: TGTGCCAGCAGTTTAGTTCCGCTAATTTTACTCTTC
CDR3 protein: CASSLVPLILLF
clone size: .
CDR3 length: 12
D gene: .
J gene: TRBJ2-1
V gene: TRBV12-3/TRBV12-4

CDR3 DNA: TGTGCCAGCAGACCAGCAGGGGTGAGCTCCTACAATGAGCAGTTCTTC
CDR3 protein: CASRPAGVSSYNEQFF
clone size: .
CDR3 length: 16
D gene: .
J gene: TRBJ2-1
V gene: TRBV25-1

CDR3 DNA: TGTGCCAGCAGCTTTACGCACGGGAACACTGAAGCTTTCTTT
CDR3 protein: CASSFTHGNTEAFF
clone size: .
CDR3 length: 14
D gene: .
J gene: TRBJ1-1
V gene: TRBV7-2

CDR3 DNA: TGTGCCAGCAGCACCGGGACAGGATACACCGGGGAGCTGTTTTTT
CDR3 protein: CASSTGTGYTGELFF
clone size: .
CDR3 length: 15
D gene: TRBD1
J gene: TRBJ2-2
V gene: TRBV11-1

CDR3 DNA: TGCGCCAGCAGCCGATATACCGGGACTAGCGGCTACGAGCAGTACTTC
CDR3 protein: CASSRYTGTSGYEQYF
clone size: .
CDR3 length: 16
D gene: TRBD2
J gene: TRBJ2-7
V gene: TRBV4-3

CDR3 DNA: TGTGCCAGCAGCTTGGGGACGGGGGGAGGTTCACCCCTCCACTTT
CDR3 protein: CASSLGTGGGSPLHF
clone size: .
CDR3 length: 15
D gene: .
J gene: TRBJ1-6
V gene: TRBV5-6

CDR3 DNA: TGTGCCAGCAGCCAAGGCACGGGGTACTCCTACGAGCAGTACTTC
CDR3 protein: CASSQGTGYSYEQYF
clone size: .
CDR3 length: 15
D gene: .
J gene: TRBJ2-7
V gene: TRBV14

CDR3 DNA: TGTGCCAGCAGTCTGACAGGATTCGGGAATCAGCCCCAGCATTTT
CDR3 protein: CASSLTGFGNQPQHF
clone size: .
CDR3 length: 15
D gene: .
J gene: TRBJ1-5
V gene: TRBV27

CDR3 DNA: TGTGCCAGCTCACCTATCCTCGGGACAGTGAACTATGGCTACACCTTC
CDR3 protein: CASSPILGTVNYGYTF
clone size: once
CDR3 length: 16
D gene: TRBD1
J gene: TRBJ1-2
V gene: TRBV18

CDR3 DNA: TGTGCCAGCAGCTTAGTTAATCGGAGAAACAGAGAGGGGAACACTGAAGCTTTCTTT
CDR3 protein: CASSLVNRRNREGNTEAFF
clone size: .
CDR3 length: 19
D gene: .
J gene: TRBJ1-1
V gene: TRBV11-2

CDR3 DNA: TGTGCCAGCAGCCAAAGGGTGACAGGGGCCGGGGAGCTGTTTTTT
CDR3 protein: CASSQRVTGAGELFF
clone size: .
CDR3 length: 15
D gene: TRBD1
J gene: TRBJ2-2
V gene: TRBV7-2

CDR3 DNA: TGCGCCAGCAGTTTGAATAGGGGGAGTCGCTATGGCTACACCTTC
CDR3 protein: CASSLNRGSRYGYTF
clone size: .
CDR3 length: 15
D gene: .
J gene: TRBJ1-2
V gene: TRBV5-1

CDR3 DNA: TGCGCCAGCAGCAAGGGACTAGCGGGGGGGCGTCGTTTTGAGCAGTTCTTC
CDR3 protein: CASSKGLAGGRRFEQFF
clone size: .
CDR3 length: 17
D gene: TRBD2
J gene: TRBJ2-1
V gene: TRBV4-3

CDR3 DNA: TGTGCCAGCAGCCAAGAATTATTGGGCGGGGAATCCTACGAGCAGTACTTC
CDR3 protein: CASSQELLGGESYEQYF
clone size: .
CDR3 length: 17
D gene: .
J gene: TRBJ2-7
V gene: TRBV4-2

CDR3 DNA: TGTGCCAGCAGCTTAGCAGGGGGTTACACTGAAGCTTTCTTT
CDR3 protein: CASSLAGGYTEAFF
clone size: .
CDR3 length: 14
D gene: .
J gene: TRBJ1-1
V gene: TRBV7-2

CDR3 DNA: TGTGCCAGCAGTCTCGGGACAGTTAATGAAAAACTGTTTTTT
CDR3 protein: CASSLGTVNEKLFF
clone size: once
CDR3 length: 14
D gene: TRBD1
J gene: TRBJ1-4
V gene: TRBV6-6

CDR3 DNA: TGTGCCAGCAGCCAACTAGCGGGGCTGGTGGCCGGTACGCAGTATTTT
CDR3 protein: CASSQLAGLVAGTQYF
clone size: .
CDR3 length: 16
D gene: TRBD2
J gene: TRBJ2-3
V gene: TRBV3-1/TRBV3-2

CDR3 DNA: TGTGCCAGCTCACCATTCAGGGGACAGGGTCTGGATGGCTACACCTTC
CDR3 protein: CASSPFRGQGLDGYTF
clone size: .
CDR3 length: 16
D gene: TRBD1
J gene: TRBJ1-2
V gene: TRBV18

CDR3 DNA: TGTGCCATCAGTGAGAGGGGACTAGCGAGTGGAGGCGGGGAGCTGTTTTTT
CDR3 protein: CAISERGLASGGGELFF
clone size: .
CDR3 length: 17
D gene: TRBD2
J gene: TRBJ2-2
V gene: TRBV10-3

CDR3 DNA: TGTGCCTGGGGCCTCTCCGGGGGAATGAACACTGAAGCTTTCTTT
CDR3 protein: CAWGLSGGMNTEAFF
clone size: .
CDR3 length: 15
D gene: .
J gene: TRBJ1-1
V gene: TRBV30

CDR3 DNA: TGTGCCAGCAGCTCAACACGATATGGCTACACCTTC
CDR3 protein: CASSSTRYGYTF
clone size: .
CDR3 length: 12
D gene: .
J gene: TRBJ1-2
V gene: TRBV12-3/TRBV12-4

CDR3 DNA: TGTGCCAACGGGACTAGCGGGACTACGAACACCGGGGAGCTGTTTTTT
CDR3 protein: CANGTSGTTNTGELFF
clone size: .
CDR3 length: 16
D gene: TRBD2
J gene: TRBJ2-2
V gene: TRBV6-4

CDR3 DNA: TGTGCCAGCAGCTTGGGAGGGGGAGGAGCTAACTATGGCTACACCTTC
CDR3 protein: CASSLGGGGANYGYTF
clone size: .
CDR3 length: 16
D gene: .
J gene: TRBJ1-2
V gene: TRBV11-2

CDR3 DNA: TGTGCCAGCAACCCGACTAGCGGGGGGGCGGATACGCAGTATTTT
CDR3 protein: CASNPTSGGADTQYF
clone size: .
CDR3 length: 15
D gene: TRBD2
J gene: TRBJ2-3
V gene: TRBV6-5

CDR3 DNA: TGTGCCAGCAGCTCCACCGGGACTAGCGGAGAGACCCAGTACTTC
CDR3 protein: CASSSTGTSGETQYF
clone size: .
CDR3 length: 15
D gene: TRBD2
J gene: TRBJ2-5
V gene: TRBV5-4

CDR3 DNA: TGTGCCAGCAGCTTAGTGGGCGGGGGCAGGGCGCACTATGGCTACACCTTC
CDR3 protein: CASSLVGGGRAHYGYTF
clone size: .
CDR3 length: 17
D gene: .
J gene: TRBJ1-2
V gene: TRBV7-2

CDR3 DNA: TGTGCCACCAGCATACCTCTTAATTCGGCAACTAATGAAAAACTGTTTTTT
CDR3 protein: CATSIPLNSATNEKLFF
clone size: .
CDR3 length: 17
D gene: .
J gene: TRBJ1-4
V gene: TRBV15